The rows below give T cell receptor beta chains drawn from one sample of a study of somatic mutations in cytotoxic T cells in rheumatoid arthritis. Data came from immunoSEQ multiplex PCR; TCRdb stores just in-frame clones and leaves some out. Here the sample spans some 2,300 clones, more than 70% being singletons. Sequencing used CD8+ T cells sorted from blood. The source of these receptors is a woman in her 40s with rheumatoid arthritis. Both conserved end residues are part of each CDR3. Each record gives: J gene, clone size, CDR3 length, V gene, D gene, CDR3 protein, CDR3 DNA. The D gene is left open where the match is weak. A clone size is listed for some rows: how often the clone was seen (once, few, many), or a class if it is expanded.

J gene: TRBJ1-3
clone size: .
CDR3 length: 15
V gene: TRBV7-9
D gene: .
CDR3 protein: CASSYHRQVGNTIYF
CDR3 DNA: TGTGCCAGCAGCTACCACCGACAGGTTGGAAACACCATATATTTT

J gene: TRBJ2-1
clone size: .
CDR3 length: 16
V gene: TRBV5-1
D gene: TRBD1
CDR3 protein: CASSVTGDGSYNEQFF
CDR3 DNA: TGCGCCAGCAGCGTGACAGGGGACGGCTCCTACAATGAGCAGTTCTTC

J gene: TRBJ1-2
clone size: .
CDR3 length: 14
V gene: TRBV4-3
D gene: TRBD1
CDR3 protein: CASSRAGTGGGYTF
CDR3 DNA: TGCGCCAGCAGCCGGGCGGGGACAGGGGGCGGCTACACCTTC

J gene: TRBJ1-1
clone size: few
CDR3 length: 13
V gene: TRBV6-5
D gene: .
CDR3 protein: CASSPTENTEAFF
CDR3 DNA: TGTGCCAGCAGCCCAACAGAGAACACTGAAGCTTTCTTT

J gene: TRBJ2-2
clone size: .
CDR3 length: 16
V gene: TRBV11-1
D gene: TRBD1
CDR3 protein: CASSQRQGASTGELFF
CDR3 DNA: TGTGCCAGCAGCCAGAGACAGGGGGCGAGCACCGGGGAGCTGTTTTTT

J gene: TRBJ2-1
clone size: .
CDR3 length: 16
V gene: TRBV5-5
D gene: TRBD2
CDR3 protein: CASSLSGTSAYNEQFF
CDR3 DNA: TGTGCCAGCAGCTTGTCCGGGACTAGCGCTTACAATGAGCAGTTCTTC

J gene: TRBJ2-3
clone size: .
CDR3 length: 16
V gene: TRBV6-1
D gene: TRBD2
CDR3 protein: CASSELLALLRDTQYF
CDR3 DNA: TGTGCCAGCAGTGAACTACTAGCGCTTCTTAGAGATACGCAGTATTTT

J gene: TRBJ1-1
clone size: .
CDR3 length: 15
V gene: TRBV19
D gene: .
CDR3 protein: CASSRGQGLNTEAFF
CDR3 DNA: TGTGCCAGTTCCCGCGGGCAGGGGCTTAACACTGAAGCTTTCTTT

J gene: TRBJ1-3
clone size: .
CDR3 length: 16
V gene: TRBV9
D gene: .
CDR3 protein: CASSVAYRSSGNTIYF
CDR3 DNA: TGTGCCAGCAGCGTAGCCTACAGGTCCTCTGGAAACACCATATATTTT

J gene: TRBJ2-7
clone size: .
CDR3 length: 18
V gene: TRBV5-1
D gene: TRBD2
CDR3 protein: CASSYRVASGGHPVEQYF
CDR3 DNA: TGCGCCAGCAGCTACCGGGTGGCTAGCGGGGGCCACCCTGTCGAGCAGTACTTC

J gene: TRBJ2-7
clone size: .
CDR3 length: 12
V gene: TRBV2
D gene: .
CDR3 protein: CATEGEGYEQYF
CDR3 DNA: TGTGCCACCGAGGGGGAGGGGTACGAGCAGTACTTC

J gene: TRBJ2-3
clone size: .
CDR3 length: 16
V gene: TRBV7-8
D gene: TRBD2
CDR3 protein: CASSSLAGGDTDTQYF
CDR3 DNA: TGTGCCAGCAGCTCCCTAGCGGGGGGCGACACAGATACGCAGTATTTT

J gene: TRBJ2-7
clone size: .
CDR3 length: 12
V gene: TRBV6-6
D gene: .
CDR3 protein: CASASYSYEQYF
CDR3 DNA: TGTGCCAGCGCTAGCTACTCCTACGAGCAGTACTTC

J gene: TRBJ2-1
clone size: .
CDR3 length: 15
V gene: TRBV9
D gene: TRBD1
CDR3 protein: CASSGGDRGHNEQFF
CDR3 DNA: TGTGCCAGCAGCGGGGGGGACAGGGGTCATAATGAGCAGTTCTTC

J gene: TRBJ2-1
clone size: .
CDR3 length: 13
V gene: TRBV6-4
D gene: .
CDR3 protein: CASSRDTYNEQFF
CDR3 DNA: TGTGCCAGCTCCAGGGACACCTACAATGAGCAGTTCTTC

J gene: TRBJ1-1
clone size: .
CDR3 length: 15
V gene: TRBV6-6
D gene: TRBD1
CDR3 protein: CASSYTRDRGAAAFF
CDR3 DNA: TGTGCCAGCAGTTACACTCGCGACAGGGGCGCGGCGGCTTTCTTT

J gene: TRBJ1-4
clone size: .
CDR3 length: 16
V gene: TRBV7-6
D gene: TRBD1
CDR3 protein: CASSLEAGTGREKLFF
CDR3 DNA: TGTGCCAGCAGCTTAGAAGCCGGGACAGGGAGGGAAAAACTGTTTTTT

J gene: TRBJ2-7
clone size: .
CDR3 length: 14
V gene: TRBV28
D gene: TRBD1
CDR3 protein: CASSGTGVYSEQYF
CDR3 DNA: TGTGCCAGTTCCGGGACAGGGGTGTATTCCGAGCAGTACTTC

J gene: TRBJ2-1
clone size: .
CDR3 length: 12
V gene: TRBV2
D gene: .
CDR3 protein: CAIETDYNEQFF
CDR3 DNA: TGTGCCATCGAGACAGACTACAATGAGCAGTTCTTC

J gene: TRBJ2-7
clone size: .
CDR3 length: 13
V gene: TRBV29-1
D gene: TRBD2
CDR3 protein: CSVGTSGNCEQYF
CDR3 DNA: TGCAGTGTAGGGACTAGCGGGAACTGCGAGCAGTACTTC

J gene: TRBJ1-6
clone size: few
CDR3 length: 14
V gene: TRBV28
D gene: TRBD1
CDR3 protein: CATKPGQETSPLHF
CDR3 DNA: TGTGCCACCAAGCCGGGACAGGAGACTTCACCCCTCCACTTT

J gene: TRBJ2-7
clone size: .
CDR3 length: 14
V gene: TRBV4-3
D gene: .
CDR3 protein: CASSQMTENYEQYF
CDR3 DNA: TGCGCCAGCAGCCAAATGACAGAAAACTACGAGCAGTACTTC

J gene: TRBJ2-7
clone size: .
CDR3 length: 15
V gene: TRBV18
D gene: .
CDR3 protein: CASSPENQGGYEQYF
CDR3 DNA: TGTGCCAGCTCACCAGAGAACCAGGGTGGATACGAGCAGTACTTC

J gene: TRBJ1-1
clone size: .
CDR3 length: 14
V gene: TRBV6-5
D gene: TRBD1
CDR3 protein: CASSYQGAGTEAFF
CDR3 DNA: TGTGCCAGCAGTTACCAGGGGGCGGGCACTGAAGCTTTCTTT

J gene: TRBJ2-2
clone size: .
CDR3 length: 14
V gene: TRBV6-4
D gene: .
CDR3 protein: CASSADTNTGELFF
CDR3 DNA: TGTGCCAGCAGTGCTGACACGAACACCGGGGAGCTGTTTTTT

J gene: TRBJ1-2
clone size: few
CDR3 length: 16
V gene: TRBV7-3
D gene: .
CDR3 protein: CASSPSTGLLYDGYTF
CDR3 DNA: TGTGCCAGCAGCCCAAGTACGGGTCTCCTTTACGATGGCTACACCTTC

J gene: TRBJ2-5
clone size: .
CDR3 length: 15
V gene: TRBV5-4
D gene: .
CDR3 protein: CASSFQGALQETQYF
CDR3 DNA: TGTGCCAGCAGCTTTCAAGGGGCCCTCCAAGAGACCCAGTACTTC

J gene: TRBJ1-1
clone size: .
CDR3 length: 13
V gene: TRBV6-5
D gene: .
CDR3 protein: CASIRQGNTEAFF
CDR3 DNA: TGTGCCAGCATCCGGCAGGGGAACACTGAAGCTTTCTTT

J gene: TRBJ2-2
clone size: .
CDR3 length: 13
V gene: TRBV10-1
D gene: .
CDR3 protein: CASSESGTGELFF
CDR3 DNA: TGCGCCAGCAGTGAGTCCGGCACCGGGGAGCTGTTTTTT

J gene: TRBJ1-4
clone size: .
CDR3 length: 24
V gene: TRBV7-3
D gene: TRBD1
CDR3 protein: CASSLKGRWTGSSGGGMANEKLFF
CDR3 DNA: TGTGCCAGCAGCTTAAAGGGTCGCTGGACAGGGTCTTCGGGTGGTGGTATGGCGAATGAAAAACTGTTTTTT

J gene: TRBJ1-5
clone size: .
CDR3 length: 13
V gene: TRBV5-1
D gene: .
CDR3 protein: CASSFEGDQPQHF
CDR3 DNA: TGCGCCAGCAGCTTTGAGGGGGACCAGCCCCAGCATTTT

J gene: TRBJ2-5
clone size: .
CDR3 length: 13
V gene: TRBV13
D gene: .
CDR3 protein: CASSRTRGETQYF
CDR3 DNA: TGTGCCAGCAGTCGTACTAGAGGAGAGACCCAGTACTTC

J gene: TRBJ2-1
clone size: .
CDR3 length: 15
V gene: TRBV4-3
D gene: TRBD1
CDR3 protein: CASSQGTGEHNEQFF
CDR3 DNA: TGCGCCAGCAGCCAAGGGACAGGGGAACACAATGAGCAGTTCTTC

J gene: TRBJ1-5
clone size: once
CDR3 length: 15
V gene: TRBV4-3
D gene: .
CDR3 protein: CASSQGKGVNQPQHF
CDR3 DNA: TGCGCCAGCAGCCAAGGGAAAGGGGTTAATCAGCCCCAGCATTTT

J gene: TRBJ2-7
clone size: .
CDR3 length: 12
V gene: TRBV28
D gene: .
CDR3 protein: CASSLGAYEQYF
CDR3 DNA: TGTGCCAGCAGTTTAGGAGCTTACGAGCAGTACTTC

J gene: TRBJ2-7
clone size: .
CDR3 length: 14
V gene: TRBV27
D gene: .
CDR3 protein: CASSLTAGAYEQYF
CDR3 DNA: TGTGCCAGCAGTTTAACGGCAGGGGCCTACGAGCAGTACTTC

J gene: TRBJ2-1
clone size: .
CDR3 length: 12
V gene: TRBV7-9
D gene: TRBD1
CDR3 protein: CASETGVNEQFF
CDR3 DNA: TGTGCCAGCGAGACAGGGGTCAATGAGCAGTTCTTC

J gene: TRBJ2-1
clone size: .
CDR3 length: 17
V gene: TRBV5-1
D gene: TRBD2
CDR3 protein: CASSSSFSGSRYNEQFF
CDR3 DNA: TGCGCCAGCAGCTCATCTTTTAGCGGGAGTAGGTACAATGAGCAGTTCTTC

J gene: TRBJ1-1
clone size: .
CDR3 length: 12
V gene: TRBV9
D gene: TRBD1
CDR3 protein: CASSEGAGEAFF
CDR3 DNA: TGTGCCAGCAGCGAGGGGGCTGGTGAAGCTTTCTTT

J gene: TRBJ2-2
clone size: medium-sized
CDR3 length: 16
V gene: TRBV9
D gene: TRBD1
CDR3 protein: CASSASDRGRSGELFF
CDR3 DNA: TGTGCCAGCAGCGCCTCGGACAGGGGGCGCAGCGGGGAGCTGTTTTTT

J gene: TRBJ2-7
clone size: large
CDR3 length: 14
V gene: TRBV10-3
D gene: .
CDR3 protein: CAIRKTGDSYEQYF
CDR3 DNA: TGTGCCATCAGAAAAACCGGGGACTCCTACGAGCAGTACTTC

J gene: TRBJ2-7
clone size: once
CDR3 length: 17
V gene: TRBV4-2
D gene: TRBD2
CDR3 protein: CASSQESEGRAGYEQYF
CDR3 DNA: TGTGCCAGCAGCCAAGAGTCGGAGGGGAGGGCCGGATACGAGCAGTACTTC

J gene: TRBJ1-1
clone size: .
CDR3 length: 19
V gene: TRBV19
D gene: TRBD1
CDR3 protein: CASSFFVGGQGRGYTEAFF
CDR3 DNA: TGTGCCAGTAGTTTCTTCGTTGGAGGACAGGGCCGGGGGTACACTGAAGCTTTCTTT

J gene: TRBJ2-7
clone size: .
CDR3 length: 15
V gene: TRBV6-1
D gene: TRBD1
CDR3 protein: CASREGQGALYEQYF
CDR3 DNA: TGTGCCAGCAGGGAAGGACAGGGGGCATTATACGAGCAGTACTTC